The entry below describes one TCR beta chain. For the second PCR, which ran for roughly 6 to 11 cycles, a sample-barcoded 5' primer and a J-beta primer mix were used. MiXCR, applied by TCRdb to the 5' RACE reads, yields one record per CDR3 protein. The top ten clones hold around 0.75% of a sample with roughly 1,000,000 distinct CDR3 sequences, under 30% of them seen once. The source of the sample is a study of blood T cells in healthy people across ages. Trimming took 4 bases from V and 6 from J, leaving 14 bases between them. The CDR3 contains 14 residues. CDR1 and CDR2 from the germline V gene are LGHDT and YNNKEL (reference sequence). The sample was also reused in another study, on T cells of mothers and their children.

This chain uses TRBV3-1 with TRBJ2-3; D possibly corresponds to TRBD1 (6 bases). The sample comprised blood. The TCR comes from a girl aged 2-9 years in good health. This CDR3 is CASSPPDRPDTQYF. In DNA form, the CDR3 reads TGTGCCAGCAGCCCCCCGGACAGACCCGATACGCAGTATTTT.